This TCR beta chain was captured by sequencing in a study of control samples from healthy donors and cancer patients. Germline CDR1 KGHDR, CDR2 SFDVKD. The CDR3 consists of 12 residues. Clones were read by immunoSEQ multiplex PCR, and TCRdb kept only the in-frame ones, dropping some. The sample yields around 76,000 clones, around 94% seen once. In its sample, this clone was seen once. The clonotype originates from a woman in her forties in good health. The gene calls are TRBV24-1 and TRBJ1-6; the D is unclear. The sample was blood. CDR3 residues: CGGGSMNSPLHF. The DNA for the CDR3 is TGTGGTGGAGGGAGCATGAATTCACCCCTCCACTTT.